The source of this T cell receptor (beta chain) is a study of tumor and adjacent non-tumor tissue in lung cancer. The template was RNA from unsorted bulk tissue. As for this clonotype: Its ends do not fully match the called genes, so a read error is possible.

The CDR3 runs 14 residues. Germline CDR1 reads SGHAT; CDR2 reads FQDESV (reference sequence). The library came from three nested PCR rounds adapted from ARM-PCR protocols. TCRdb reprocessed the multiplex PCR reads via MiXCR and lists one record per CDR3 protein. Of roughly 93,000 distinct CDR3 sequences detected, around 71% appear once; the ten largest clones hold around 17%. The sequencing input was lung tumor tissue. This sequence was found in a man aged 55 to 70 with non-small cell lung cancer. This chain links TRBV11-1 with TRBJ2-7; D uncertain. CDR3 sequence reads: CASSLPGGPYEQYF. For the CDR3, the DNA is TGTGCCAGCAGCCTTCCCGGCGGCCCCTATGAGCAGTACTTC.